This TCR beta chain came from a study of cytomegalovirus exposure and HLA in healthy donors. General observations from the study: Donor immune exposure was known only as CMV serostatus. A later analysis linked around 15,000 TCR beta sequences to HLA alleles at 0.05 false discovery rate. Rarity held for most TCR sequences, but there were some public TCRs that occurred in many donors.

In regard to this clone: Its specificity is not known.

PCR employed 60 Vbeta and 13 Jbeta primers. The table came from immunoSEQ multiplex PCR; TCRdb's copy has only in-frame clones and leaves some out. Among roughly 140,000 clones listed, around 66% were seen once. CDR1 SGHRS and CDR2 YFSETQ come from the germline V gene. The CDR3 has 15 residues. Between the trimmed V and J ends, which lost 8 bases and 4 bases, there was a span of 20 bases. The specimen sequenced was PBMCs. The source is a woman in her twenties or thirties in good health and CMV-seropositive. The rearrangement links TRBV5-1 to TRBJ2-3; perhaps TRBD2 as D (5 bases). CDR3 DNA sequence: TGCGCCAGTTCCCCTGTCGTTAGCGCCTCAGATACGCAGTATTTT. This codes for CASSPVVSASDTQYF.